This TCR beta chain was retrieved from a study of regulatory T cells in long-lasting Graves disease (dated by TCRdb to about 2021). With regard to the full study: Persistent Graves' disease was defined as antithyroid drug treatment for over 5 years with persistently positive TSH receptor autoantibodies. Persistent Graves' disease patients were compared with newly diagnosed Graves' disease patients by peripheral blood TCR sequencing and RNA sequencing. The study took place in China and was registered as a clinical trial. A total of around 35 samples were covered by TCR sequencing, comprising around 13 persistent and roughly 20 newly diagnosed Graves' disease patients. On average, persistent Graves' disease patients in the clinical cohort had been on antithyroid drugs for about 10 years.

Library preparation used multiplex PCR. Sequencer: Illumina HiSeq 4000. CDR3 regions were amplified by Arm-PCR with iRepertoire HTBI primers to construct TCR beta libraries. Before sequencing, the PCR products went through gel purification. In the authors' own workflow: Across samples, 60 to 75 TRBV and 13 to 15 TRBJ segments were identified and used for gene usage analysis of CDR3 amino acid clonotypes. COPE and FqMerger were used to merge the filtered high-quality paired reads into contigs. BLAST was used to align contigs to IMGT TRBV, TRBD and TRBJ reference genes, with CDR3 defined following IMGT. Any clonotype with a frequency above 0.1% was classified as a highly expanded clone. Repertoire diversity was measured by Shannon entropy, and V-J evenness by the Gini coefficient. A clonotype found in more than one individual was treated as public. TCRdb passed the public sequencing reads through fastp at Q25 and MiXCR, retaining productive beta sequences. Each CDR3 protein gets just one entry, which takes the most common genes and DNA from the rows behind it. The V and J calls were not made by the authors but by TCRdb's processing. Across this sample there are about 460,000 distinct CDR3 sequences, with under 25% seen only once. Roughly 14% of the sample belongs to the ten largest clones.

From a lookup of the germline V gene (reference sequence), CDR1 and CDR2 are PRHDT and FYEKMQ. The CDR3 contains 14 residues, cysteine and phenylalanine counted. CDR3 DNA is the only sequence kept; it has 42 bases, read in frame from the first base. V drops 7 bases and J drops 4 bases, leaving 16 bases in between. The time point label, read with the paper, signifies: persistent/refractory GD, antithyroid drugs over 5 years with positive TRAb. RNA was extracted from PBMCs in TRIzol for both TCR sequencing and RNA sequencing. The diagnosis of Graves' disease followed American Thyroid Association guidelines. Recruitment of patients was carried out at an endocrinology department in Xi'an, China. Each patient gave around 9 milliliters of peripheral blood, collected in an EDTA anticoagulant tube. Ficoll Paque Plus density gradient separation was used to isolate PBMCs, and no further T cell sorting was done. An Agilent 2100 Bioanalyzer and agarose gel were used to check RNA quality, while a NanoDrop 2000 measured RNA concentration.

On the study overall, not on this receptor specifically: Sequencing and analysis were limited to the TCR beta chain. Peripheral blood alone was examined, since thyroid tissue, which constituted the primary lesion, could not be accessed. As a limitation, the authors acknowledged that the small sample size may reduce accuracy. Lower TCR Shannon entropy and fewer highly expanded clones were observed in persistent Graves' disease patients than in newly diagnosed patients, which suggested clonal expansion. Patients with persistent disease shared more public clonotypes (about 3,000) than newly diagnosed patients did (approximately 970). Preferential use of TRBV28, TRBJ1-2 and TRBJ2-5 was observed in persistent disease, whereas TRBV20-1 and TRBJ2-1 were favored in newly diagnosed disease.

Concerning this clonotype itself: Which antigen it targets is not known. Base qualities are not at hand, and no much larger clone is one base apart.

The clonotype comes from a female donor with Graves disease. Sequencing used peripheral blood mononuclear cells (PBMCs), obtained when the disease was refractory, from a patient treated with antithyroid drugs. The sequence joins TRBV13 to TRBJ1-1, and the D gene may be TRBD1, 5 bases matching. Here the CDR3 is given as CASKWGEGSTEAFF. The DNA sequence is TGTGCCAGCAAATGGGGGGAGGGGAGCACTGAAGCTTTCTTT.